This T cell receptor (beta chain) is drawn from a study of T cell responses to AZD1222 COVID-19 vaccine. Only in-frame clones appear in the TCRdb table, and some are missing; sequencing was by immunoSEQ multiplex PCR. The table lists roughly 150,000 clones, approximately 94% of them singletons. Trimming stripped 4 bases from V and 0 bases from J, with 7 bases between. This CDR3 is built from 14 residues. Looked up from germline, CDR1 is GTSNPN and CDR2 is SVGIG (reference sequence). The source is an adult who received the AZD1222 COVID-19 vaccine. The V and J genes are TRBV30 and TRBJ2-6, with D possibly being TRBD1 or TRBD2 (5 bases each). The sample was peripheral blood, taken 28 days after the second AZD1222 dose. The CDR3 sequence: CAWTRGSGANVLTF. CDR3 nucleotide sequence: TGTGCCTGGACGAGGGGCTCTGGGGCCAACGTCCTGACTTTC.